This T cell receptor (beta chain) was sequenced for a study of cytomegalovirus exposure and HLA in healthy donors. Study-level findings and limits: It was 150 to 200 TCR beta chains that were listed as cytomegalovirus-associated. In a later analysis, at a false discovery rate of 0.05, 15,000 to 20,000 TCR beta sequences matched HLA alleles. Researchers reported in a later analysis that common viral pathogens appeared linked to several top clusters.

The length of the CDR3 is 14 residues. V was cut by 7 bases and J by 4 bases, with 15 bases left in between. Germline loops: CDR1 SGDLS, CDR2 YYNGEE. Both 60 Vbeta primers and 13 Jbeta primers went into the PCR. The method was immunoSEQ multiplex PCR; TCRdb's version includes in-frame clones alone and lacks a portion of them. The data hold about 120,000 clones, with 70% to 80% observed a single time. Turning to this clone: As yet, its antigen is unknown.

This chain links TRBV9 with TRBJ2-1, with D tentatively TRBD2 (6 bases). This TCR was recovered from a woman between 45 and 65 years old in good health and CMV-seropositive. The sequenced sample consisted of PBMCs. Here the CDR3 DNA reads TGTGCCAGCGGGAACGGCGGGACGTACAATGAGCAGTTCTTC. This sequence encodes CASGNGGTYNEQFF.